In its sample, the clone carrying this TCR beta chain was seen once. Its antigen is not known. In patients chosen for sequencing, flow cytometry had shown CD8+CD57+ cell expansion. The blood sampling took place in patients who had so far received no therapy. This specimen belongs to a study of CD8+CD57+ T cells in acquired aplastic anemia. Study at large: Roughly 3 ug was the average amount of DNA from sorted CD4+ and CD8+ cells.

Template material for TCR beta VDJ and CDR3 profiling consisted of genomic DNA. From the reads, TCRdb called clonotypes with MiXCR, one entry per CDR3 protein. The sample includes about 150,000 distinct CDR3 sequences, about 48% seen only once; the top ten take about 12%. General study points: The study identified under 30 CD8+ CDR3 sequences shared by patients and controls.

CDR3 size: 16 residues. Germline values: CDR1 MNHEY, CDR2 SVGAGI. Trimming cost V 0 bases and J 5 bases; bases outside gene matches: 8. Input material: sorted CD4+, CD8+, or CD8+CD57+ T cells (not recorded which) from PBMCs. This clonotype was sampled from a human donor with aplastic anemia. V is TRBV6-5 and J is TRBJ2-7, with 9 bases matching TRBD1. CDR3 residues: CASSYSTDRGGDEQYV. CDR3 in DNA: TGTGCCAGCAGTTACTCGACGGACAGGGGTGGGGACGAGCAGTACGTC.